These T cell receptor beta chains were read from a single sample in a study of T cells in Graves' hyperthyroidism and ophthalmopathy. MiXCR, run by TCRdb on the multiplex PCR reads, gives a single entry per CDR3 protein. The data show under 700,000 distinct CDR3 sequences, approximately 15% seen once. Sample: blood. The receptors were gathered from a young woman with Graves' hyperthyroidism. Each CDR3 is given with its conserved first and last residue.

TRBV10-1 CASSEGPDTQYF
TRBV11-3 CASSAGLGEKLFF
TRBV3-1 CASSLSSRVEQFF
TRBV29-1 CSGRRQYTDTQYF
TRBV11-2 CASSFPLGLAGVNEQFF
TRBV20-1 CSAPAQGLSGNTIYF
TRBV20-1 CSARDPLAGRGELFF
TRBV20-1 CSDNPGSYNEQFF
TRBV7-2 CASSLRAGDPYEQYF
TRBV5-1 CASSLGRLAGVPYNEQFF
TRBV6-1 CASSYFRTSGNPTEQFF